A single sample is the source of the 25 T cell receptor beta chains below, sequenced in a study of OX40 agonist ivuxolimab in advanced cancers. Library preparation employed the immunoSEQ multiplex PCR assay. TCRdb holds this immuneACCESS table with in-frame rearrangements only. Some clones are missing; in checked studies, unresolved V genes explain under half, and the rest has no known cause. Within this sample are around 62,000 clones, with around nine tenths of them counted one time only. The ten largest clones represent approximately 0.99% of the sample. Sequenced here: CD4+ or CD8+ T cells sorted from blood, sampled in a trial of the OX40 agonist ivuxolimab. These receptors all stem from an adult with an advanced solid tumor such as melanoma, head and neck, liver or kidney cancer.

The chain joins TRBV21-1 to TRBJ2-3. TRBV21-1 represents a pseudogene. This CDR3 has 16 residues. Written as DNA, the CDR3 is TGTGCCAGCAGCAAAGCGCTCCGGGGCGGCACAGATACGCAGTATTTT. It is translated as CASSKALRGGTDTQYF.

This rearrangement joins TRBV28 to TRBJ1-4; 7 positions match TRBD1. Germline assignment: CDR1 MDHEN and CDR2 SYDVKM. With V trimmed by 1 base and J by 5 bases, 4 bases remained unmatched. This CDR3 is built from 15 residues. The CDR3 DNA reads TGTGCCAGCAGTTTATCACAGGGGACGAATGAAAAACTGTTTTTT. Amino acids: CASSLSQGTNEKLFF. Full variable domain (missing parts from reference TRBV28 and TRBJ1-4): DVKVTQSSRYLVKRTGEKVFLECVQDMDHENMFWYRQDPGLGLRLIYFSYDVKMKEKGDIPEGYSVSREKKERFSLILESASTNQTSMYLCASSLSQGTNEKLFFGSGTQLSVL.

In its sample, this clone was seen a few times. The CDR3 reads CASSIVGRDHYGYTF. CDR3 nucleotide sequence: TGTGCCAGTAGTATAGTTGGCAGAGATCACTATGGCTACACCTTC. J is TRBJ1-2 and V is TRBV19; no firm D call. Germline V gene sequence: CDR1 LNHDA, CDR2 SQIVND (reference sequence). The V end was cut by 1 base, the J end by 3 bases, with 12 bases between. The CDR3 spans 15 residues.

V is TRBV7-9 and J is TRBJ1-3, with D possibly TRBD1 on 5 matching bases. The CDR3 covers 15 residues. Per germline, CDR1 SEHNR and CDR2 FQNEAQ (reference sequence). V lost 4 bases to trimming and J lost 0 bases, with 10 bases between them. Here the CDR3 reads CASSSRTLSGNTIYF. The DNA of the CDR3 is TGTGCCAGCAGCTCACGGACACTCTCTGGAAACACCATATATTTT. The whole variable domain, filled in from reference TRBV7-9 and TRBJ1-3, reads DTGVSQNPRHKITKRGQNVTFRCDPISEHNRLYWYRQTLGQGPEFLTYFQNEAQLEKSRLLSDRFSAERPKGSFSTLEIQRTEQGDSAMYLCASSSRTLSGNTIYFGEGSWLTVV.

V is TRBV6-6 and J is TRBJ2-1; 9 positions agree with TRBD2. From germline, CDR1 is MNHNY and CDR2 SVGAGI (reference sequence). The ends lost 6 bases at V and 0 bases at J; junction bases unmatched: 3. CDR3 size: 15 residues. The CDR3: CASRSTSGSYNEQFF. For the CDR3, the DNA is TGTGCCAGCAGATCGACTAGCGGCTCCTACAATGAGCAGTTCTTC.

The V gene is TRBV7-8, the J gene TRBJ2-7; no definite D call. Trimming removed 5 bases at V and 6 bases at J, with 11 bases between. The CDR3 spans 12 residues. Germline V lookup: CDR1 SGHVS, CDR2 FQNEAQ. The CDR3 DNA reads as TGTGCCAGCAGCCCGACCTCGGGCGAGCAGTACTTC. The encoded protein is CASSPTSGEQYF.

This clone was seen only once. V is TRBV28 and J is TRBJ2-1; TRBD1 matches at 7 bases. Trimming removed 5 bases from V and 7 bases from J; junction bases left unmatched: 14. Germline V gene sequence: CDR1 MDHEN, CDR2 SYDVKM. The CDR3 is 16 residues long. The CDR3 reads CASSILTGDLWNEQFF. As DNA, the CDR3 is TGTGCCAGCAGTATCCTAACAGGGGACCTCTGGAATGAGCAGTTCTTC.

V gene TRBV19 combines with J gene TRBJ2-2; no clear D gene. The V and J ends lost 4 bases and 2 bases respectively, with 2 bases between them. This CDR3 is 12 amino acids long. The V gene's germline CDR1 is LNHDA and CDR2 SQIVND (reference sequence). The CDR3 nucleotides are TGTGCCAGTAGTAGAAACACCGGGGAGCTGTTTTTT. Protein product: CASSRNTGELFF.

Only one count was recorded for this clone. The chain recombines TRBV11-2 with TRBJ1-4; 7 bases line up with TRBD1. The CDR3 is 16 amino acids. With V trimmed by 5 bases and J by 5 bases, 11 bases remained unmatched. The germline gives CDR1 SGHAT, CDR2 FQNNGV. In nucleotides, the CDR3 is TGTGCCAGCAGCCTTGCCTCTGGGACAGCAAATGAAAAACTGTTTTTT. Translating gives CASSLASGTANEKLFF.

This chain joins TRBV30 and TRBJ2-1; unclear D gene. Per germline, CDR1 GTSNPN and CDR2 SVGIG (reference sequence). The CDR3 covers 12 residues. Trimming removed 3 bases at V and 4 bases at J, with 7 bases between. The CDR3 is CAWRPFYNEQFF. The CDR3 nucleotides read TGTGCCTGGAGGCCTTTTTACAATGAGCAGTTCTTC.

The chain joins TRBV11-2 to TRBJ2-5; perhaps D is TRBD1 or TRBD2 (5 bases each). V was clipped by 4 bases and J by 6 bases, with 18 bases between them. This CDR3 spans 15 amino acids. Germline assignment: CDR1 SGHAT and CDR2 FQNNGV. The CDR3 coding sequence is TGTGCCAGCAGCTCCATTCGGGGCCCCGGGAAGACCCAGTACTTC. It translates to CASSSIRGPGKTQYF.

The genes are TRBV9 and TRBJ1-1; unclear D gene. V was clipped by 0 bases and J by 6 bases, with 9 bases between them. There are 13 residues in the CDR3. CDR1 and CDR2 (germline): SGDLS, YYNGEE. The CDR3 here is CASSVGAHPEAFF. The CDR3 DNA follows: TGTGCCAGCAGCGTAGGGGCACACCCTGAAGCTTTCTTT.

J is TRBJ2-7 and V is TRBV10-3, with TRBD2 matching 11 bases. This CDR3 contains 12 residues. CDR1 is ENHRY, CDR2 SYGVKD, per germline. V shed 10 bases, J shed 4 bases, and the junction held 3 bases outside the gene matches. The CDR3: CATGTSGYEQYF. The DNA of the CDR3 is TGTGCCACCGGGACTAGCGGTTACGAGCAGTACTTC.

This chain uses TRBV27 with TRBJ2-3; D uncertain. The CDR3 loop spans 15 amino acids. Germline lookup yields CDR1 MNHEY and CDR2 SMNVEV (reference sequence). V was cut by 9 bases and J by 6 bases, with 22 bases left in between. DNA of the CDR3: TGTGCCAGTACGCTCACTGGACGCCCGGCGGATACGCAGTATTTT. Protein product: CASTLTGRPADTQYF.

The rearrangement links TRBV19 to TRBJ2-2; TRBD1 matches 10 bases. Trimming at V came to 5 bases and at J to 6 bases, leaving 6 bases not matched to a gene. This CDR3 region has 15 residues. In germline, CDR1 is LNHDA, CDR2 SQIVND (reference sequence). This CDR3 is CASSSSGQGAGELFF. In DNA form, the CDR3 reads TGTGCCAGTAGTTCCTCTGGACAGGGGGCCGGGGAGCTGTTTTTT. The whole variable domain, remainder taken from reference TRBV19 and TRBJ2-2, is DGGITQSPKYLFRKEGQNVTLSCEQNLNHDAMYWYRQDPGQGLRLIYYSQIVNDFQKGDIAEGYSVSREKKESFPLTVTSAQKNPTAFYLCASSSSGQGAGELFFGEGSRLTVL.

The chain combines TRBV10-3 with TRBJ1-1; 9 bases are shared with TRBD1. CDR3 length: 12 residues. The germline CDR1 and CDR2 sequences are ENHRY and SYGVKD. Trimming removed 5 bases from V and 14 bases from J; junction bases left unmatched: 9. The CDR3 spells CAISQGQGQLFF. For the CDR3, the DNA is TGTGCCATCAGTCAGGGACAGGGACAACTATTCTTT.

The sample holds a few counts of this clone. V usage is TRBV6-1 and J usage is TRBJ1-1, with TRBD1 matching over 8 bases. After removal of 0 bases from V and 7 bases from J, the junction contained 13 bases not matched to a gene. The CDR3 has 17 amino acids. Germline-derived CDR1 and CDR2 are MNHNS and SASEGT. CDR3 coding DNA: TGTGCCAGCAGTGAAGCGGTACCGGGACAGGTGAAGGATGAAGCTTTCTTT. Residues: CASSEAVPGQVKDEAFF.

The chain employs TRBV27 and TRBJ2-5; possibly TRBD1 for D (5 bases). Germline V gene data show CDR1 as MNHEY and CDR2 as SMNVEV (reference sequence). CDR3 length equals 15 residues. The V end lost 6 bases, the J end lost 3 bases, and 17 bases lay between the germline ends. DNA for the CDR3: TGTGCCAGCAGGGCCAATAGGGGTGGGAAAGAGACCCAGTACTTC. It encodes CASRANRGGKETQYF.

This clone was recorded once. This chain joins TRBV18 and TRBJ2-1; D possibly corresponds to TRBD1 (5 bases). The germline V gene has CDR1 KGHSH and CDR2 LQKENI. This CDR3 has 15 amino acids. V lost 0 bases and J lost 9, with 15 bases in between. The CDR3 sequence: CASSPPRVQLGEQFF. Here the CDR3 DNA reads TGTGCCAGCTCACCACCCAGGGTTCAACTGGGTGAGCAGTTCTTC.

V and J are TRBV28 and TRBJ1-1; possibly TRBD1 for D (6 bases). The CDR3 is 12 residues long. Trimming shortened V by 6 bases and J by 7 bases, and 12 bases separated the two germline ends. The V gene's germline CDR1 is MDHEN and CDR2 SYDVKM. CDR3 in amino acids: CASRMTGLEAFF. The DNA of the CDR3 is TGTGCCAGCAGGATGACAGGCCTTGAAGCTTTCTTT.

This chain joins TRBV19 and TRBJ2-2, with no clear D. The CDR3 loop spans 16 amino acids. The V end lost 3 bases, the J end lost 1 base, and 12 bases lay between the germline ends. Germline values: CDR1 LNHDA, CDR2 SQIVND (reference sequence). DNA for the CDR3: TGTGCCAGTAGTATTAGTTCAACTCAGAACACCGGGGAGCTGTTTTTT. It yields the protein CASSISSTQNTGELFF.

This clone was counted a few times. Here the CDR3 reads CASSQGRRTGRTEAFF. The CDR3 DNA is TGCGCCAGCAGCCAAGGCCGACGTACAGGGAGGACTGAAGCTTTCTTT. This chain uses TRBV4-3 with TRBJ1-1; TRBD1 might be the D (6 bases). Trimming took off 1 base at V and 5 bases at J, with 17 bases between the two ends. The CDR3 is made up of 16 amino acids. The V gene's germline CDR1 is LGHNA and CDR2 YSLEER.

The V and J genes are TRBV27 and TRBJ2-7; 10 nucleotides line up with TRBD2. With V trimmed by 5 bases and J by 4 bases, 14 bases remained unmatched. In germline, CDR1 is MNHEY, CDR2 SMNVEV (reference sequence). This CDR3 is built from 17 residues. The DNA for the CDR3 is TGTGCCAGCAGTCACCGGAGGGCTAGCGGGAGAGGTTACGAGCAGTACTTC. Its translation: CASSHRRASGRGYEQYF.

This clone was seen at least ten times. The chain employs TRBV29-1 and TRBJ1-5; D remains ambiguous. The CDR3 extends over 12 amino acids. Germline V CDR1 and CDR2: SQVTM, ANQGSEA. V was pared by 4 bases and J by 6 bases, with 10 bases between. The CDR3 loop reads CSVGNLGQPQHF. DNA of the CDR3: TGCAGCGTTGGGAATTTGGGTCAGCCCCAGCATTTT.

V gene TRBV9 combines with J gene TRBJ2-7, with D perhaps given as TRBD1 or TRBD2 (5 bases each). Trimming took off 3 bases at V and 2 bases at J, with 15 bases between the two ends. There are 15 residues in the CDR3. CDR1 SGDLS and CDR2 YYNGEE come from the germline V gene. The CDR3 is CASSAGTAAPYEQYF. The CDR3, as DNA: TGTGCCAGCAGCGCCGGGACGGCGGCCCCCTACGAGCAGTACTTC.